This T cell receptor (beta chain) emerged from a study of T-cell reconstitution after alpha-beta-depleted transplantation in children. This clonotype was picked up many times. Trimming cost V 4 bases and J 3 bases, with 15 bases left between them. Germline lookup yields CDR1 SQVTM and CDR2 ANQGSEA. The CDR3 is 15 residues long. During its preparation, the TCRbeta library received unique molecular identifiers. TCRdb fed the PCR reads into MiXCR, producing one record per CDR3 protein. The repertoire holds some 200,000 distinct CDR3 sequences, about 6.8% seen once, with around 3.1% in the top ten. The chain is built from TRBV29-1 and TRBJ2-2; a weak D match, TRBD1 (6 bases). Material: PBMCs from the stem cell graft donor, obtained from the stem cell graft. The receptor's source is a human donor who donated a stem cell graft to a child with Wiskott-Aldrich syndrome. CDR3 in amino acids: CSVGQAGVDTGELFF. DNA for the CDR3: TGCAGCGTTGGCCAGGCAGGGGTCGACACCGGGGAGCTGTTTTTT.